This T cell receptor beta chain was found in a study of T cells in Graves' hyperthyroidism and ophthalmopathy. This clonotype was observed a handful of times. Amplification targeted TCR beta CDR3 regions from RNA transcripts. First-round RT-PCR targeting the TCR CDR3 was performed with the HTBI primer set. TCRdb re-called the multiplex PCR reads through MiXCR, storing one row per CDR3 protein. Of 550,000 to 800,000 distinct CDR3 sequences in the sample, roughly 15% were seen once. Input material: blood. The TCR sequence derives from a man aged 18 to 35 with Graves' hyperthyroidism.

This chain's CDR3 is CSARAGRTEAFF. The CDR3 DNA reads as TGCAGTGCTAGAGCTGGGAGGACTGAAGCTTTCTTT. V usage is TRBV20-1 and J usage is TRBJ1-1; no clear D gene. V lost 1 base, J lost 5 bases, and 8 bases lay in between. Germline CDR1 is DFQATT and CDR2 is SNEGSKA (reference sequence). CDR3 length equals 12 residues.